Following are 5 T cell receptor beta chains from one sample sequenced in a study of blood T cell repertoires in COVID-19. TCRdb's copy holds only in-frame clones and misses some; the assay was immunoSEQ multiplex PCR. The sample consists of over 200,000 clones, 90% of them appearing once. Sequenced: peripheral blood. The source of these receptors is a man aged 25 to 40 with COVID-19, enrolled during active disease.

The gene calls are TRBV4-3 and TRBJ1-2; tentative D call: TRBD1 (6 bases). Deletions cut 2 bases from V and 5 bases from J, with 15 bases between. This CDR3 contains 15 residues. Germline-derived CDR1 and CDR2 are LGHNA and YSLEER. CDR3 loop: CASSQPVRGWYGYTF. The CDR3 coding sequence is TGCGCCAGCAGCCAACCTGTCAGGGGCTGGTATGGCTACACCTTC.

The chain combines TRBV19 with TRBJ2-7; D perhaps matches TRBD1 (6 bases). Germline V gene sequence: CDR1 LNHDA, CDR2 SQIVND (reference sequence). Between the trimmed V and J ends, which lost 4 bases and 1 base, there was a span of 14 bases. There are 15 residues in the CDR3. CDR3 region: CASSNPGQPSYEQYF. As DNA, the CDR3 is TGTGCCAGTAGTAACCCCGGACAGCCATCCTACGAGCAGTACTTC.

J is TRBJ2-7 and V is TRBV7-2; D is uncertain. Per germline, CDR1 SGHTA and CDR2 FQGNSA. The V end lost 4 bases, the J end lost 1 base, and 8 bases lay between the germline ends. The CDR3 runs 13 residues. The CDR3 spells CASSSLGSYEQYF. CDR3 sequence (DNA): TGTGCCAGCAGCTCCCTAGGATCCTACGAGCAGTACTTC.

The chain employs TRBV19 and TRBJ2-3; 10 bases are a match to TRBD2. Per germline, CDR1 LNHDA and CDR2 SQIVND (reference sequence). This CDR3 is 16 amino acids long. V gave up 2 bases and J gave up 3 bases; unmatched junction bases: 5. The CDR3 DNA follows: TGTGCCAGTAGTATACGGCTAGCGGGAGATACAGATACGCAGTATTTT. Protein sequence: CASSIRLAGDTDTQYF. The variable domain in full, completed from reference TRBV19 and TRBJ2-3, reads DGGITQSPKYLFRKEGQNVTLSCEQNLNHDAMYWYRQDPGQGLRLIYYSQIVNDFQKGDIAEGYSVSREKKESFPLTVTSAQKNPTAFYLCASSIRLAGDTDTQYFGPGTRLTVL.

This clone has more than one count but fewer than ten. This chain joins TRBV10-3 and TRBJ2-2; D uncertain. CDR1 is ENHRY, CDR2 SYGVKD, per germline. The CDR3 consists of 13 residues. V was trimmed by 5 bases and J by 7 bases, leaving 11 bases between them. The CDR3: CAISPRVDGELFF. Here the CDR3 DNA reads TGTGCCATCAGTCCTCGGGTTGACGGGGAGCTGTTTTTT.